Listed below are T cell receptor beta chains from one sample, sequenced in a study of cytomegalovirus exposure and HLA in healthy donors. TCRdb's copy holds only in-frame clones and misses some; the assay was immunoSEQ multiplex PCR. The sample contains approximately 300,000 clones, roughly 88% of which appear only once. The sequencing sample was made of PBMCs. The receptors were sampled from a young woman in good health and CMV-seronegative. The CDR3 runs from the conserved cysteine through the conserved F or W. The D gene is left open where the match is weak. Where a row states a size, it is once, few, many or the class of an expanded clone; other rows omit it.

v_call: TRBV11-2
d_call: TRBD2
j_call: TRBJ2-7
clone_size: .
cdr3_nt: TGTGCCAGCAGCTTTATGTCCAGCGGGAGTAAACCGCAGTACTTC
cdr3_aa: CASSFMSSGSKPQYF

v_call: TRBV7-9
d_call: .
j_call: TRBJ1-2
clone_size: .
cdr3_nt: TGTGCCAGCAGCCCTTCGGGCTATGGCTACACCTTC
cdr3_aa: CASSPSGYGYTF

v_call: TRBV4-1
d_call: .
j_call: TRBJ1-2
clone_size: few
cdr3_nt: TGCGCCAGCAGCCCTCAGGGAACCCCCGACGAAACCTTC
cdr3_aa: CASSPQGTPDETF

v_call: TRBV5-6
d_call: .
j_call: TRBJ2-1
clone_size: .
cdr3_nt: TGTGCCAGCAGCTTGATATTCGGGGGAGCTGCGGGTGAGCAGTTCTTC
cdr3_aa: CASSLIFGGAAGEQFF

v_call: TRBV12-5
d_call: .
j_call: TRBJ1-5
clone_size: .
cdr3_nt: TGTGCTAGTGGTTTTGAGGAGGGGCAGCCCCAGCATTTT
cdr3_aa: CASGFEEGQPQHF

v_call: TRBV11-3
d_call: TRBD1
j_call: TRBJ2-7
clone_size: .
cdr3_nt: TGTGCCAGCAGCTTAGAAGGGGGCTCTGACGAGCAGTACTTC
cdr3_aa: CASSLEGGSDEQYF

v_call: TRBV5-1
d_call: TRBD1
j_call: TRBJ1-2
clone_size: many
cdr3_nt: TGCGCCAGCAGTCCCCAGGGACAGGGCGGAGCTGACTATGGCTACACCTTC
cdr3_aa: CASSPQGQGGADYGYTF

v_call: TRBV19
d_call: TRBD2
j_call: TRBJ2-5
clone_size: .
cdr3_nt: TGTGCCAGTAGTCGACTAGCGGGAGGGGAGACCCAGTACTTC
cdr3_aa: CASSRLAGGETQYF

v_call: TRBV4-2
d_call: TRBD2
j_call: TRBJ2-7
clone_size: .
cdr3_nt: TGTGCCAGCAGCCCGCCGGGTGGGACTAACTTCTACGAGCAGTACTTC
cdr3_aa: CASSPPGGTNFYEQYF

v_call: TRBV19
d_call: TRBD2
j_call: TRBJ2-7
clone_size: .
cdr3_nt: TGTGCCAGTAGTATCGCGGGGGTGGGAGACGAGCAGTACTTC
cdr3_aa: CASSIAGVGDEQYF

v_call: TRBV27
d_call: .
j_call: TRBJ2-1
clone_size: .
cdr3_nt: TGTGCCAGCAGTCCCCAGGGTTCTGAGCAGTTCTTC
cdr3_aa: CASSPQGSEQFF

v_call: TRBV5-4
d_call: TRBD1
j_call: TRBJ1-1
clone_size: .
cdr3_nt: TGTGCCAGCAGTCTCCGGGACAGGGGGGGTTCAGCTTTCTTT
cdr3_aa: CASSLRDRGGSAFF

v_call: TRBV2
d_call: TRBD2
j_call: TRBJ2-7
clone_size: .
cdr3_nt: TGTGCCAGCACTAAGCGGGAGTTGCCCTACGAGCAGTACTTC
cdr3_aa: CASTKRELPYEQYF

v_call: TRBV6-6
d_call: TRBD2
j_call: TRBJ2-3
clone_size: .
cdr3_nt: TGTGCCTGTCGGATGCGGGAGGCATACACAGATACGCAGTATTTT
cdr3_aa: CACRMREAYTDTQYF

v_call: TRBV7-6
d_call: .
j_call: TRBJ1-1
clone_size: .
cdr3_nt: TGTGCCAGCAGCTTAGACGGGGGGAACACTGAAGCTTTCTTT
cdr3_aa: CASSLDGGNTEAFF

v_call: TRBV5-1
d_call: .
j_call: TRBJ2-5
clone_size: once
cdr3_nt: TGCGCCAGCAGCTACGGACTGGGTGGAGGGGACCAAGAGACCCAGTACTTC
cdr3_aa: CASSYGLGGGDQETQYF

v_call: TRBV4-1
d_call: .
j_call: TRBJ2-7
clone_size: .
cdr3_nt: TGCGCCAGCAGCCAGGTAGTAGGTTGGGGCAGGTCTAACGAGCAGTACTTC
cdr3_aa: CASSQVVGWGRSNEQYF

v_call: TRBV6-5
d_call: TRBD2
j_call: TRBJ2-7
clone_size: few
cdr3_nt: TGTGCCAGCAGTTGGGGAACTAGCGGGGGGTTGAGAGAGCAGTACTTC
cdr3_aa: CASSWGTSGGLREQYF

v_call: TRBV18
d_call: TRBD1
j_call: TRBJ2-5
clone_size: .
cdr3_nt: TGTGCCAGCTCACCAGGGGGGAATCCGGGACAGGGATCGCGGGAGACCCAGTACTTC
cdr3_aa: CASSPGGNPGQGSRETQYF

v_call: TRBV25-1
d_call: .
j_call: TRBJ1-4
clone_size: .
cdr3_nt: TGTGCCAGCAGTGACAGCGGGGGTGAAAAACTGTTTTTT
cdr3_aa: CASSDSGGEKLFF

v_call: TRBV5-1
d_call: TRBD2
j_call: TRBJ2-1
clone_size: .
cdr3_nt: TGCGCCACCGGAGCGGGGAACTCCTACAATGAGCAGTTCTTC
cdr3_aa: CATGAGNSYNEQFF

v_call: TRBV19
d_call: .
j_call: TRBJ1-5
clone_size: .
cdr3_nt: TGTGCCAGTAGTCCCCGGACAGTTAGCAATCAGCCCCAGCATTTT
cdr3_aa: CASSPRTVSNQPQHF

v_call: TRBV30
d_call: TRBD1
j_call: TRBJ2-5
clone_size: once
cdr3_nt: TGTGCCTGGGACAGGGGGCCTGGGGAGACCCAGTACTTC
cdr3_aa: CAWDRGPGETQYF

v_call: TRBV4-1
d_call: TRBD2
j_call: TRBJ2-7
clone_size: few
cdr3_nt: TGCGCCAGCAGCCCCGGGACTAGCGGGACTTACGAGCAGTACTTC
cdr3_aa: CASSPGTSGTYEQYF

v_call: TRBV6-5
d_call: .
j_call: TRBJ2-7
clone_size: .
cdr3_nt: TGTGCCAGCAGTTACTCGATAGGTCAGGGATACGAGCAGTACTTC
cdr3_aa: CASSYSIGQGYEQYF

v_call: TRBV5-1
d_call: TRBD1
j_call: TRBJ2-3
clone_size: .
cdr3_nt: TGCGCCAGCAGCTTGGAGGACAGGGTGGCAGATACGCAGTATTTT
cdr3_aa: CASSLEDRVADTQYF

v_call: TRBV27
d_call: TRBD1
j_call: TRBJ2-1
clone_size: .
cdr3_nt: TGTGCCTCGGGGGACAGGGGGGAAAAAAACAATGAGCAGTTCTTC
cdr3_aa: CASGDRGEKNNEQFF

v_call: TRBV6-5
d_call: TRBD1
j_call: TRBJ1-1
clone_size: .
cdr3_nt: TGTGCCAGCAGTTACACAGGGGGGGGGACTGAAGCTTTCTTT
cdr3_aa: CASSYTGGGTEAFF

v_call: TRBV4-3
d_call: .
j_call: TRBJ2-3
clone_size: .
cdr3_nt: TGCGCCAGCAGCCAAGGTGGGGGGACTTACACAGATACGCAGTATTTT
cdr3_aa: CASSQGGGTYTDTQYF

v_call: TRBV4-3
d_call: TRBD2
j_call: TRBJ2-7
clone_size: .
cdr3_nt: TGCGCCAGCAGCCAAGAAGGGTGGGGAAATAGCGGGGTAGGGGAGCAGTACTTC
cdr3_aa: CASSQEGWGNSGVGEQYF

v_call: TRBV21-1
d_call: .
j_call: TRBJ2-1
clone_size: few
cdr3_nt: TGTGCCAGCCCGTCCCCTCGGGAGCAGTTCTTC
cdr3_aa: CASPSPREQFF

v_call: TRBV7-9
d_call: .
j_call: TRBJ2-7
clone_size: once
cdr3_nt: TGTGCCAGCAGCTTAGCCGGACATGATGTACGTGAGCAGTACTTC
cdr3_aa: CASSLAGHDVREQYF

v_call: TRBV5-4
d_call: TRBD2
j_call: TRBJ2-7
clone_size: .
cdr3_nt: TGTGCCAGCAGCTTGACTAGCGGAAGCTCCTACGAGCAGTACTTC
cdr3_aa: CASSLTSGSSYEQYF

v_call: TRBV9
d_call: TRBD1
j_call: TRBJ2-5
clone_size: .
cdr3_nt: TGTGCCAGCAGCGTGGGACAGGGGGCTGGGCAAGAGACCCAGTACTTC
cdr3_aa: CASSVGQGAGQETQYF

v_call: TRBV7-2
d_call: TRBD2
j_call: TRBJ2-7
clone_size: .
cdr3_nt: TGTGCCAGCAGGTCAGCGGGAGCTCCCGAGCAGTACTTC
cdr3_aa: CASRSAGAPEQYF

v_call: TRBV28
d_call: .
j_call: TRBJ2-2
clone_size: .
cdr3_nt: TGTGCCAGCACCGGGAGAGGGACCGGGGAGCTGTTTTTT
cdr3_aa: CASTGRGTGELFF

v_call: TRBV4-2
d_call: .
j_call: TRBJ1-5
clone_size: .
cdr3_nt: TGTGCCAGCAGCCAAGATACGGATCAGCCCCAGCATTTT
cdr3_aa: CASSQDTDQPQHF